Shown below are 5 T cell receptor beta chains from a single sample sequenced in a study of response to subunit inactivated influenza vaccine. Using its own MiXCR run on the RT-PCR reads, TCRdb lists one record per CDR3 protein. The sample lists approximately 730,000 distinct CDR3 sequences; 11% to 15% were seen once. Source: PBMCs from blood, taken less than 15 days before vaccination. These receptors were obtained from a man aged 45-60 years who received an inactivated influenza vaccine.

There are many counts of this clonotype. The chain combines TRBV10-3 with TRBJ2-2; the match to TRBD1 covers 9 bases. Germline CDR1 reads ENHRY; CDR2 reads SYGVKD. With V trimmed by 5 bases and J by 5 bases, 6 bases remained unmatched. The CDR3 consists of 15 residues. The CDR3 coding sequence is TGTGCCATCAGTCCGGGACAGGGAGGTACCGGGGAGCTGTTTTTT. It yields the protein CAISPGQGGTGELFF.

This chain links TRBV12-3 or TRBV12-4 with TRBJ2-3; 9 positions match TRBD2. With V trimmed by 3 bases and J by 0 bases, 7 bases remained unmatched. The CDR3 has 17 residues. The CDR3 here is CASSFQAGGPSTDTQYF. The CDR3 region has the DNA TGTGCCAGCAGTTTCCAAGCGGGGGGACCTAGCACAGATACGCAGTATTTT.

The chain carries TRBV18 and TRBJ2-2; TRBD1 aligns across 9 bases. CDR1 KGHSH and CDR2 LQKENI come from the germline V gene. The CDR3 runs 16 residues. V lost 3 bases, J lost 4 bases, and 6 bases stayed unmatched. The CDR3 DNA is TGTGCCAGCTCACCGAGACAGGGGGTGAGCACCGGGGAGCTGTTTTTT. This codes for CASSPRQGVSTGELFF.

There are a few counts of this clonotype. CDR3 sequence: CASSPGAAGANVLTF. The CDR3 DNA reads as TGTGCCAGCAGCCCCGGGGCCGCTGGGGCCAACGTCCTGACTTTC. The chain carries TRBV28 and TRBJ2-6; D may be TRBD1 or TRBD2 (5 bases each). The CDR3 has 15 residues. Germline assignment: CDR1 MDHEN and CDR2 SYDVKM. Trimming cost V 6 bases and J 2 bases, with 11 bases left between them.

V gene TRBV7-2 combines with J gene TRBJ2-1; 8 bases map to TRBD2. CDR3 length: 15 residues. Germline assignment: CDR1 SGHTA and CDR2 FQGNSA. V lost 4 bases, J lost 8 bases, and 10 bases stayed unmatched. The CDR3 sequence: CASSWIAGRFDEQFF. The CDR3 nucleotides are TGTGCCAGCAGCTGGATAGCGGGGCGGTTCGATGAGCAGTTCTTC. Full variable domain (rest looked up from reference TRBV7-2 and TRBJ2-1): GAGVSQSPSNKVTEKGKDVELRCDPISGHTALYWYRQSLGQGLEFLIYFQGNSAPDKSGLPSDRFSAERTGGSVSTLTIQRTQQEDSAVYLCASSWIAGRFDEQFFGPGTRLTVL.